Each of the 26 T cell receptor beta chains below was sequenced from the same sample in a study of T cell repertoires in cytomegalovirus infection. TCRdb re-called the reads with MiXCR, one entry per CDR3 protein. The sample has roughly 500,000 distinct CDR3 sequences, more than 15% seen once. Sequencing input: CD8+ T cells from PBMCs. Every receptor here comes from a human donor in good health (CMV status not recorded). Some clones in this sample may be carry-over from other donors' samples.

This clonotype was detected a few times. The CDR3 DNA sequence: TGTGCCAGCAGCCCGTTGATTGGGGGTATGAACACTGAAGCTTTCTTT. Translation: CASSPLIGGMNTEAFF. The J gene is TRBJ1-1, the V gene TRBV7-8; D possibly corresponds to TRBD1 (5 bases). Looked up from germline, CDR1 is SGHVS and CDR2 is FQNEAQ. The CDR3 runs 16 residues. Deletions cut 5 bases from V and 0 bases from J, with 16 bases between.

This clonotype turned up a few times. V gene TRBV6-6 combines with J gene TRBJ1-3; D is unclear. The CDR3 sequence is 14 residues long. The ends were cut back, 5 bases at V and 4 bases at J, with 12 bases in the middle. The V gene's germline CDR1 is MNHNY and CDR2 SVGAGI (reference sequence). The DNA of the CDR3 is TGTGCCAGCAGTGACTTCCGATTCGGAAACACCATATATTTT. This translates into CASSDFRFGNTIYF.

There are a few counts of this clonotype. A read error may account for a junction end that differs from germline. The chain joins TRBV2 to TRBJ2-5, with D hard to call. Germline values: CDR1 SNHLY, CDR2 FYNNEI. The CDR3 consists of 14 residues. CDR3 sequence (DNA): TGTGCCAGCGGTGAAGACGGTCACGAAGAGACCCAGTACTTC. This translates into CASGEDGHEETQYF.

The sample holds a few counts of this clonotype. This chain uses TRBV6-1 with TRBJ2-1; D is perhaps TRBD2 (6 bases). The CDR3 totals 13 residues. V was shortened by 8 bases and J by 4 bases, with 12 bases between the two germline ends. Germline V lookup: CDR1 MNHNS, CDR2 SASEGT. CDR3 residues: CASERAEYNEQFF. The CDR3, as DNA: TGTGCCAGCGAGCGGGCCGAATACAATGAGCAGTTCTTC.

This clonotype was recorded at least ten times. The chain employs TRBV12-3 or TRBV12-4 and TRBJ2-1, with D possibly called TRBD1 or TRBD2 (5 bases each). The V and J ends lost 0 bases and 5 bases respectively, with 11 bases between them. There are 15 residues in the CDR3. CDR3 sequence reads: CASSLAGVLDNEQFF. The DNA of the CDR3 is TGTGCCAGCAGTTTAGCGGGGGTATTAGACAATGAGCAGTTCTTC.

This clonotype appeared a single time. CDR3 region: CASCPGRDGLETQYF. In DNA, the CDR3 is TGTGCCAGCTGTCCCGGCAGGGACGGACTAGAGACCCAGTACTTC. This chain links TRBV2 with TRBJ2-5; D might be TRBD1 or TRBD2, each matching 5 bases. The length of the CDR3 is 15 residues. Trimming removed 8 bases from V and 4 bases from J, with 20 bases in between. Germline CDR1 SNHLY, CDR2 FYNNEI. The variable domain in full, completed from reference TRBV2 and TRBJ2-5, reads EPEVTQTPSHQVTQMGQEVILRCVPISNHLYFYWYRQILGQKVEFLVSFYNNEISEKSEIFDDQFSVERPDGSNFTLKIRSTKLEDSAMYFCASCPGRDGLETQYFGPGTRLLVL.

This chain links TRBV10-3 with TRBJ1-4; TRBD1 aligns across 7 bases. Germline trimming cut 6 bases from V and 2 bases from J; bases unmatched to any gene: 3. This CDR3 is built from 14 residues. The germline V gene encodes CDR1 ENHRY and CDR2 SYGVKD. DNA of the CDR3: TGTGCCATCAGCACAGGGGATACTAATGAAAAACTGTTTTTT. This translates into CAISTGDTNEKLFF.

This clonotype was detected ten times or more. This chain uses TRBV27 with TRBJ1-2, with no clear D. The germline gives CDR1 MNHEY, CDR2 SMNVEV (reference sequence). Trimming stripped 6 bases from V and 8 bases from J, with 13 bases between. The CDR3 is 12 amino acids. The CDR3 sequence: CASRAPSGGYTF. CDR3 DNA: TGTGCCAGCAGAGCACCGTCGGGGGGCTACACCTTC.

This clonotype was seen more than once but under ten times. The chain joins TRBV6-1 to TRBJ2-7, with TRBD1 identical over 9 bases. The germline V gene encodes CDR1 MNHNS and CDR2 SASEGT. This CDR3 has 15 residues. V shed 3 bases and J 6 bases; nucleotides not matched to a gene: 9. This chain's CDR3 is CASSDYRGPGGEQYF. The CDR3 DNA reads as TGTGCCAGCAGTGACTACAGGGGGCCGGGGGGCGAGCAGTACTTC.

This clonotype appeared many times. The CDR3 here is CASSSTGGRTQETQYF. DNA for the CDR3: TGTGCCAGCAGCTCCACCGGGGGACGGACCCAAGAGACCCAGTACTTC. The chain is built from TRBV7-3 and TRBJ2-5; possible D gene TRBD2, 6 bases. Trimming stripped 4 bases from V and 1 base from J, with 16 bases between. The CDR3 spans 16 residues. The germline gives CDR1 SGHTA, CDR2 FQGTGA.

This clonotype was counted at least ten times. The chain uses TRBV28 and TRBJ1-5; no reliable D call. Trimming stripped 5 bases from V and 3 bases from J, with 20 bases between. The CDR3 spans 17 residues. CDR1 MDHEN and CDR2 SYDVKM come from the germline V gene. This chain's CDR3 is CASSPWGGTGDNQPQHF. In DNA form, the CDR3 reads TGTGCCAGCAGTCCATGGGGAGGTACCGGGGACAATCAGCCCCAGCATTTT.

This clonotype was recorded a few times. V and J are TRBV12-3 or TRBV12-4 and TRBJ1-1; TRBD1 might be the D (6 bases). This CDR3 region has 16 residues. Trimming removed 3 bases from V and 0 bases from J, with 14 bases in between. CDR3 sequence: CASSLGASSVNTEAFF. As DNA, the CDR3 is TGTGCCAGCAGTTTGGGGGCGTCCAGTGTGAACACTGAAGCTTTCTTT.

This clonotype was detected many times. The rearrangement joins TRBV11-1 to TRBJ1-1; TRBD1 matches at 8 bases. This CDR3 region has 16 residues. The V gene's germline CDR1 is SGHAT and CDR2 FQDESV (reference sequence). The ends lost 5 bases at V and 0 bases at J; junction bases unmatched: 8. CDR3 protein: CASSPTRTGMNTEAFF. Here the CDR3 DNA reads TGTGCCAGCAGCCCTACGCGGACAGGGATGAACACTGAAGCTTTCTTT.

This clonotype was recorded many times. This chain links TRBV28 with TRBJ2-1; TRBD2 agrees at 15 bases. This CDR3 region has 18 residues. Trimming took 4 bases from V and 6 from J; bases not matched to a gene: 10. Germline loops: CDR1 MDHEN, CDR2 SYDVKM. The DNA of the CDR3 is TGTGCCAGCAGTTCACCGGGACTAGCGGGAGGAAACCCCAATGAGCAGTTCTTC. It is translated as CASSSPGLAGGNPNEQFF.

The CDR3 region is CATPRAEKLFF. The CDR3 DNA follows: TGTGCCACTCCGCGGGCGGAAAAACTGTTTTTT. V gene TRBV7-9 combines with J gene TRBJ1-4; D unclear. Germline CDR1 reads SEHNR; CDR2 reads FQNEAQ (reference sequence). V gave up 10 bases and J gave up 8 bases, with 11 bases separating them. This CDR3 is built from 11 residues.

The rearrangement links TRBV20-1 to TRBJ2-1; TRBD2 might be the D (5 bases). V lost 3 bases and J 6 bases, leaving 15 bases between the germline ends. Germline CDR1 reads DFQATT; CDR2 reads SNEGSKA (reference sequence). The CDR3 is 14 residues long. The CDR3 sequence: CSASRETMTNEQFF. The CDR3 DNA follows: TGCAGTGCTAGCCGGGAAACAATGACCAATGAGCAGTTCTTC.

The sample holds many counts of this clonotype. CDR3 residues: CASREAGGNQPQHF. Written as DNA, the CDR3 is TGTGCCAGCAGGGAAGCAGGGGGCAATCAGCCCCAGCATTTT. The V and J genes are TRBV7-8 and TRBJ1-5, with D possibly TRBD1 on 6 matching bases. CDR1 is SGHVS, CDR2 FQNEAQ, per germline. V lost 6 bases to trimming and J lost 2 bases, with 11 bases between them. The CDR3 sequence is 14 residues long.

In this sample, this clonotype turned up many times. The chain couples TRBV5-6 to TRBJ2-7; D gene unclear. This CDR3 contains 14 residues. The germline V gene encodes CDR1 SGHDT and CDR2 YYEEEE. V was cut by 4 bases and J by 1 base, with 12 bases left in between. The CDR3 here is CASSPAFGSYEQYF. CDR3 in DNA: TGTGCCAGCAGCCCCGCCTTCGGATCCTACGAGCAGTACTTC. The variable domain in full, with the rest retrieved from reference TRBV5-6 and TRBJ2-7, is DAGVTQSPTHLIKTRGQQVTLRCSPKSGHDTVSWYQQALGQGPQFIFQYYEEEERQRGNFPDRFSGHQFPNYSSELNVNALLLGDSALYLCASSPAFGSYEQYFGPGTRLTVT.

This clonotype was detected many times. The chain uses TRBV27 and TRBJ1-5; 7 bases are shared with TRBD1. Germline CDR1 and CDR2: MNHEY and SMNVEV (reference sequence). Trimming removed 5 bases from V and 3 bases from J; junction bases left unmatched: 4. The CDR3 consists of 14 residues. The CDR3: CASSTTGVNQPQHF. DNA of the CDR3: TGTGCCAGCAGTACAACAGGGGTCAATCAGCCCCAGCATTTT.

This clonotype turned up a few times. CDR3 amino acids: CASSEEGAWLTEAFF. In DNA, the CDR3 is TGTGCCAGTAGTGAAGAGGGGGCTTGGCTCACTGAAGCTTTCTTT. The genes are TRBV19 and TRBJ1-1, with 7 nucleotides matching TRBD1. The J segment lost 4 bases and the V segment lost 5 bases, leaving 10 bases of the junction unmatched. This CDR3 spans 15 amino acids. CDR1 and CDR2 (germline): LNHDA, SQIVND (reference sequence).

Ten or more counts support this clonotype. The rearrangement uses TRBV6-1 and TRBJ2-7, with 9 bases aligning to TRBD1. With V trimmed by 5 bases and J by 7 bases, 15 bases remained unmatched. The CDR3 sequence is 16 residues long. Germline values: CDR1 MNHNS, CDR2 SASEGT. The CDR3 DNA is TGTGCCAGCAGTAAGTCACCGGGACAGGGCTCACAGGAGCAGTACTTC. The encoded protein is CASSKSPGQGSQEQYF.

In this sample, this clonotype turned up many times. DNA of the CDR3: TGTGCCAGCAGCTCCTCCCTAAGTGGCTACACCTTC. This sequence encodes CASSSSLSGYTF. The chain is built from TRBV7-6 and TRBJ1-2; D remains ambiguous. There are 12 residues in the CDR3. V dropped 4 bases and J dropped 7 bases, with 10 bases sitting between them. Germline assignment: CDR1 SGHVS and CDR2 FNYEAQ.

This clonotype has ten or more counts. The rearrangement links TRBV7-8 to TRBJ1-6, with no clear D. In germline, CDR1 is SGHVS, CDR2 FQNEAQ. The CDR3 has 16 residues. V lost 2 bases, J lost 1 base, and 9 bases lay in between. For the CDR3, the DNA is TGTGCCAGCAGCTTATCGGAAGCGTCCTATAATTCACCCCTCCACTTT. It codes for CASSLSEASYNSPLHF. Filled out from reference TRBV7-8 and TRBJ1-6, the complete variable domain reads GAGVSQSPRYKVAKRGQDVALRCDPISGHVSLFWYQQALGQGPEFLTYFQNEAQLDKSGLPSDRFFAERPEGSVSTLKIQRTQQEDSAVYLCASSLSEASYNSPLHFGNGTRLTVT.

This clonotype was counted ten times or more. This chain links TRBV7-6 with TRBJ1-5, with a possible D match to TRBD1 (6 bases). The germline V gene encodes CDR1 SGHVS and CDR2 FNYEAQ. The CDR3 length is 15 residues. Trimming shortened V by 2 bases and J by 7 bases, and 15 bases separated the two germline ends. Written as DNA, the CDR3 is TGTGCCAGCAGCTTATTGGATAACAGGGAGCAGCCCCAGCATTTT. This codes for CASSLLDNREQPQHF.

A single count supports this clonotype. A read error is possible here, since a much larger clone lies one base away. This sequence joins TRBV5-5 and TRBJ2-1; 7 nucleotides agree with TRBD1. V dropped 4 bases and J dropped 6; count of bases not matched to a gene: 4. Germline values: CDR1 SGHKS, CDR2 YYEKEE (reference sequence). The CDR3 has 13 residues. CDR3 region: CASSQTGCNEQFF. For the CDR3, the DNA is TGTGCCAGCAGCCAGACAGGGTGCAATGAGCAGTTCTTC.

The J gene is TRBJ1-5, the V gene TRBV2; D is unresolved. V was cut by 7 bases and J by 5 bases, with 12 bases left in between. The CDR3 loop spans 13 amino acids. CDR1 is SNHLY, CDR2 FYNNEI, per germline. The CDR3 is CASKELGDQPQHF. The CDR3 DNA reads as TGTGCCAGCAAGGAATTGGGAGATCAGCCCCAGCATTTT. Filled out from reference TRBV2 and TRBJ1-5, the complete variable domain reads EPEVTQTPSHQVTQMGQEVILRCVPISNHLYFYWYRQILGQKVEFLVSFYNNEISEKSEIFDDQFSVERPDGSNFTLKIRSTKLEDSAMYFCASKELGDQPQHFGDGTRLSIL.